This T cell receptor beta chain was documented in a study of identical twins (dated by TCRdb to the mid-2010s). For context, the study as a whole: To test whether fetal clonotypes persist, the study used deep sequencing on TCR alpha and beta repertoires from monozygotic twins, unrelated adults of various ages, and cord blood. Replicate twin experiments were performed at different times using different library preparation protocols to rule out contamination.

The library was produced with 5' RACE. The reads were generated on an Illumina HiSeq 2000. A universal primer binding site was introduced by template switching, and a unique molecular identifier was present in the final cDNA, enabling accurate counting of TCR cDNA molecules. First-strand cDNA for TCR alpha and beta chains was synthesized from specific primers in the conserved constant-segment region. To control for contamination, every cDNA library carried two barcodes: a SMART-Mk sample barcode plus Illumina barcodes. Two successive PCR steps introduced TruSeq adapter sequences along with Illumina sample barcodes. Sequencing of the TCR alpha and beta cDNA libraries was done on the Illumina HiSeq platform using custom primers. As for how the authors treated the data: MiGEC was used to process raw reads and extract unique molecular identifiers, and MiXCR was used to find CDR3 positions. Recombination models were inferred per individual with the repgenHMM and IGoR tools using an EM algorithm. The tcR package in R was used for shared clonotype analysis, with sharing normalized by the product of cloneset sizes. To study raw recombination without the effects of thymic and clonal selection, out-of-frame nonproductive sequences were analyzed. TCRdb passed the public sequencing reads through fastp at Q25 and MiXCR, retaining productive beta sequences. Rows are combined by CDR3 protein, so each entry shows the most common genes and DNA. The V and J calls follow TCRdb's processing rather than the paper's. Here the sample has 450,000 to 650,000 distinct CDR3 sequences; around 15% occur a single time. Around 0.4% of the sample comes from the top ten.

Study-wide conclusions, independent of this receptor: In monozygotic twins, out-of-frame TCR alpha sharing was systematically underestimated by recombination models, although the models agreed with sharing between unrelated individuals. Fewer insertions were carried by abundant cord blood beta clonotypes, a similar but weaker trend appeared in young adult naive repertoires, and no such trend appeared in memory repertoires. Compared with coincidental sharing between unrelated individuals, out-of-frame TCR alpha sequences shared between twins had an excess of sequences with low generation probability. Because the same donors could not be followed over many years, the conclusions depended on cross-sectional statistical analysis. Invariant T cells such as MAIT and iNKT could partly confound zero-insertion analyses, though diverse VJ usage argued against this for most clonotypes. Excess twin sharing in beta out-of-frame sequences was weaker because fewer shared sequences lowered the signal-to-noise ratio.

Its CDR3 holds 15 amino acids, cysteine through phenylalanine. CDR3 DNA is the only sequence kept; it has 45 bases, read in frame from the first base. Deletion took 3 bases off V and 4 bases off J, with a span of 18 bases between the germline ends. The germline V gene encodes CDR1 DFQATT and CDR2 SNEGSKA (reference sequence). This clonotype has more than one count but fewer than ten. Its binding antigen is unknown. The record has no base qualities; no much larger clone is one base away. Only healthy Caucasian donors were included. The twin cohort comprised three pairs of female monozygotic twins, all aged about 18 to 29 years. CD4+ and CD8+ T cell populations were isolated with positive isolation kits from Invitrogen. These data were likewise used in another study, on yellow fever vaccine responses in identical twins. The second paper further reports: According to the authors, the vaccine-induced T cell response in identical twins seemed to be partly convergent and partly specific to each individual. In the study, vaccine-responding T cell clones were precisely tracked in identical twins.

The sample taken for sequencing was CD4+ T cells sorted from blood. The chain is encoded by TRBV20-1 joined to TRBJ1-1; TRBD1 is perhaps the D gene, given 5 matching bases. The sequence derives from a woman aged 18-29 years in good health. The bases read TGCAGTGCTAGTGACCCCAACGGGAGGGGCACTGAAGCTTTCTTT. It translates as CSASDPNGRGTEAFF.